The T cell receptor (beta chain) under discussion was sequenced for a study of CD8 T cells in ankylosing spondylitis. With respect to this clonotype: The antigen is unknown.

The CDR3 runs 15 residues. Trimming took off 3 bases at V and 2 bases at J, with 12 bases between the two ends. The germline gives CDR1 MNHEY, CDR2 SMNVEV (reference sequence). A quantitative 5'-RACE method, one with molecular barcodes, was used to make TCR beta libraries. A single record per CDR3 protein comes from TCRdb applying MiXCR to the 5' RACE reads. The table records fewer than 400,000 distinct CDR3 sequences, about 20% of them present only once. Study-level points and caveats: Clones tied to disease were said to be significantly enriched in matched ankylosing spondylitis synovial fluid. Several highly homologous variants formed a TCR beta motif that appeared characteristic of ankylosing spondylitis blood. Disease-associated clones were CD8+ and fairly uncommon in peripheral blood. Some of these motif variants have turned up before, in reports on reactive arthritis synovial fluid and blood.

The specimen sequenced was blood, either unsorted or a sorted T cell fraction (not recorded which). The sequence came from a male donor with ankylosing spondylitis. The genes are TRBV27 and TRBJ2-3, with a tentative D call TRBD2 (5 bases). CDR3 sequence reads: CASSFYGLLTDTQYF. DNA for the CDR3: TGTGCCAGCAGTTTCTACGGACTCCTCACAGATACGCAGTATTTT.